The 24 T cell receptor beta chains presented below share a single source sample, sequenced in a study of T cell responses to AZD1222 COVID-19 vaccine. Profiling relied on immunoSEQ multiplex PCR, and the TCRdb table lists in-frame clones only, not all of them. This table holds about 92,000 clones, 85% to 90% found once. The material sequenced was peripheral blood, taken on day 0 of AZD1222 vaccination. The receptors were sampled from an adult in good health.

This rearrangement joins TRBV3-1 (or the pseudogene TRBV3-2) to TRBJ1-4; D is ambiguous. Germline lookup yields CDR1 LGHDT and CDR2 YNNKEL (reference sequence). This CDR3 is built from 16 residues. V gave up 0 bases and J gave up 0 bases, with 8 bases separating them. The DNA for the CDR3 is TGTGCCAGCAGCCAAGATCTGCTTGCAACTAATGAAAAACTGTTTTTT. This encodes CASSQDLLATNEKLFF.

V is TRBV7-8 and J is TRBJ2-5, with D maybe TRBD1 (6 bases). CDR1 and CDR2 from the germline V gene are SGHVS and FQNEAQ. The CDR3 is 13 residues long. V gave up 5 bases and J gave up 2 bases, with 9 bases separating them. The CDR3 is CASSEDRQETQYF. CDR3 bases: TGTGCCAGCAGCGAAGACAGGCAAGAGACCCAGTACTTC.

The J gene is TRBJ2-7, the V gene TRBV5-4, with D tentatively TRBD1 (6 bases). Deletions cut 4 bases from V and 3 bases from J, with 17 bases between. The length of the CDR3 is 15 residues. Germline CDR1 reads SGHNT; CDR2 reads YYREEE (reference sequence). The CDR3 DNA reads TGTGCCAGCAGCATGATAGGGGGTAGGAGCTACGAGCAGTACTTC. This codes for CASSMIGGRSYEQYF.

A few counts support this clone. The chain uses TRBV7-2 and TRBJ2-7; 9 bases align to TRBD1. CDR1 is SGHTA, CDR2 FQGNSA, per germline. CDR3 length: 17 amino acids. V gave up 5 bases and J gave up 3 bases; unmatched junction bases: 14. The CDR3 reads CASSPPPLGTGSYEQYF. Written as DNA, the CDR3 is TGTGCCAGCAGCCCCCCCCCTCTGGGGACAGGGAGCTACGAGCAGTACTTC.

The J gene is TRBJ2-6, the V gene TRBV15; tentative D call: TRBD1 (6 bases). The V and J ends lost 0 bases and 0 bases respectively, with 12 bases between them. The length of the CDR3 is 18 residues. CDR1 is LNHNV, CDR2 YYDKDF, per germline (reference sequence). CDR3 nucleotides: TGTGCCACCAGCAGAGAGGGTGTCAGGGGCTCTGGGGCCAACGTCCTGACTTTC. It encodes CATSREGVRGSGANVLTF. The whole variable domain, filled in from reference TRBV15 and TRBJ2-6, reads DAMVIQNPRYQVTQFGKPVTLSCSQTLNHNVMYWYQQKSSQAPKLLFHYYDKDFNNEADTPDNFQSRRPNTSFCFLDIRSPGLGDTAMYLCATSREGVRGSGANVLTFGAGSRLTVL.

The chain is built from TRBV7-3 and TRBJ2-5, with 9 bases identical to TRBD1. Germline loops: CDR1 SGHTA, CDR2 FQGTGA. The CDR3 is 13 amino acids. V shed 4 bases, J shed 7 bases, and the junction held 4 bases outside the gene matches. CDR3 nucleotides: TGTGCCAGCAGCTCGGACAGGGGTAGGACCCAGTACTTC. Translation: CASSSDRGRTQYF.

V is TRBV7-3 and J is TRBJ2-3, with unresolved D. The V end lost 0 bases, the J end lost 6 bases, and 7 bases lay between the germline ends. Germline-derived CDR1 and CDR2 are SGHTA and FQGTGA. The CDR3 has 13 residues. The chain's CDR3 is CASSLTRWDTQYF. The CDR3 nucleotides are TGTGCCAGCAGCTTAACGAGGTGGGATACGCAGTATTTT.

The rearrangement joins TRBV7-9 to TRBJ2-7, with D perhaps matching TRBD2 (6 bases). V was pared by 1 base and J by 3 bases, with 10 bases between. CDR3 size: 14 residues. The germline CDR1 and CDR2 sequences are SEHNR and FQNEAQ (reference sequence). CDR3 protein: CASSLVAGIYEQYF. In nucleotides, the CDR3 is TGTGCCAGCAGCTTAGTTGCGGGGATCTACGAGCAGTACTTC.

The chain uses TRBV19 and TRBJ1-5; no clear D. This CDR3 has 12 residues. CDR1 and CDR2 (germline): LNHDA, SQIVND (reference sequence). The V end lost 3 bases, the J end lost 4 bases, and 4 bases lay between the germline ends. The CDR3 spells CASSIPNQPQHF. CDR3 sequence (DNA): TGTGCCAGTAGTATCCCGAATCAGCCCCAGCATTTT.

The rearrangement uses TRBV5-6 and TRBJ2-7; TRBD1 matches 12 bases. There are 17 residues in the CDR3. Germline V CDR1 and CDR2: SGHDT, YYEEEE. The J segment lost 3 bases and the V segment lost 4 bases, leaving 11 bases of the junction unmatched. This CDR3 reads CASSPPQGTGGVYEQYF. CDR3 nucleotide sequence: TGTGCCAGCAGCCCCCCCCAGGGGACAGGGGGCGTCTACGAGCAGTACTTC.

CDR3 protein: CASSEVAGPYNEQFF. In nucleotides, the CDR3 is TGTGCCAGCAGTGAGGTAGCGGGTCCCTACAATGAGCAGTTCTTC. The chain has TRBV2 and TRBJ2-1; 7 positions match TRBD2. The CDR3 covers 15 residues. With 3 bases clipped from V and 2 bases from J, the junction kept 4 bases outside the gene matches. Germline V CDR1 and CDR2: SNHLY, FYNNEI.

The chain joins TRBV27 to TRBJ2-3; no reliable D call. V lost 8 bases and J 1 base, leaving 16 bases between the germline ends. The V gene's germline CDR1 is MNHEY and CDR2 SMNVEV (reference sequence). CDR3 size: 15 residues. CDR3 in amino acids: CASDHASRGTDTQYF. The CDR3 DNA is TGTGCCAGCGATCACGCGAGTAGAGGCACAGATACGCAGTATTTT.

The CDR3 region is CASSYGLTGTQYF. In DNA form, the CDR3 reads TGTGCCAGCAGCTACGGACTCACGGGGACCCAGTACTTC. The gene calls are TRBV7-8 and TRBJ2-5; tentative D call: TRBD2 (5 bases). This CDR3 spans 13 amino acids. The germline CDR1 and CDR2 sequences are SGHVS and FQNEAQ. The V gene lost 4 bases and the J gene lost 7 bases, with 13 bases spanning the gap.

This chain connects TRBV7-9 to TRBJ1-1; D remains unclear. The V gene lost 2 bases and the J gene lost 1 base, with 8 bases spanning the gap. CDR1 and CDR2 (germline): SEHNR, FQNEAQ (reference sequence). The CDR3 totals 14 residues. CDR3 bases: TGTGCCAGCAGCTTATGGCAGGCGAACACTGAAGCTTTCTTT. This gives the protein CASSLWQANTEAFF.

The chain couples TRBV18 to TRBJ2-1; the D is unclear. CDR3 length equals 15 residues. V was trimmed by 3 bases and J by 6 bases, leaving 15 bases between them. CDR1 and CDR2 (germline): KGHSH, LQKENI. The CDR3 DNA follows: TGTGCCAGCTCACCCCCCCTAACAACCCCCAATGAGCAGTTCTTC. Protein product: CASSPPLTTPNEQFF.

This clone was picked up one time. The chain recombines TRBV27 with TRBJ1-1; D is ambiguous. Trimming took 6 bases from V and 0 from J, leaving 20 bases between them. The CDR3 sequence is 17 residues long. The germline gives CDR1 MNHEY, CDR2 SMNVEV (reference sequence). The CDR3 region is CASSQTWGFNMNTEAFF. The CDR3 DNA follows: TGTGCCAGCAGCCAAACCTGGGGTTTCAACATGAACACTGAAGCTTTCTTT.

The chain links TRBV3-1 (or the pseudogene TRBV3-2) to TRBJ2-5; no clear D gene. Germline V gene data show CDR1 as LGHDT and CDR2 as YNNKEL (reference sequence). The CDR3 runs to 13 residues. Trimming removed 3 bases from V and 5 bases from J, with 10 bases in between. CDR3 DNA sequence: TGTGCCAGCAGCCAGCCTAGTAGGGAGACCCAGTACTTC. This codes for CASSQPSRETQYF.

This rearrangement joins TRBV5-1 to TRBJ2-7, with 8 bases aligning to TRBD2. The ends lost 0 bases at V and 6 bases at J; junction bases unmatched: 5. The CDR3 is 14 amino acids. CDR1 and CDR2 from the germline V gene are SGHRS and YFSETQ. The CDR3 loop is CASSLGLASSEQYF. DNA for the CDR3: TGCGCCAGCAGCTTGGGACTAGCGTCAAGCGAGCAGTACTTC.

The chain combines TRBV11-2 with TRBJ2-7, with 7 bases lining up with TRBD1. Germline-derived CDR1 and CDR2 are SGHAT and FQNNGV. CDR3 length equals 13 residues. V shed 4 bases, J shed 4 bases, and the junction held 4 bases outside the gene matches. CDR3 nucleotide sequence: TGTGCCAGCAGCTGGGGACAGTCTTACGAGCAGTACTTC. It encodes CASSWGQSYEQYF. Supplemented by reference TRBV11-2 and TRBJ2-7, the full variable domain reads EAGVAQSPRYKIIEKRQSVAFWCNPISGHATLYWYQQILGQGPKLLIQFQNNGVVDDSQLPKDRFSAERLKGVDSTLKIQPAKLEDSAVYLCASSWGQSYEQYFGPGTRLTVT.

The chain combines TRBV28 with TRBJ1-5, with 11 nucleotides matching TRBD1. J was trimmed by 9 bases and V by 7 bases; bases with no gene match: 14. Germline V lookup: CDR1 MDHEN, CDR2 SYDVKM. The CDR3 spans 16 residues. The CDR3 DNA reads as TGTGCCAGCACCAAGAAACGGACAGGGGGCGCGTGGCCCCAGCATTTT. Protein product: CASTKKRTGGAWPQHF.

The J gene is TRBJ2-3, the V gene TRBV3-1 (or the pseudogene TRBV3-2); 9 nucleotides agree with TRBD1. Germline V CDR1 and CDR2: LGHDT, YNNKEL (reference sequence). This CDR3 is built from 17 residues. Unmatched junction bases numbered 9, after V lost 1 base and J lost 4 bases. This chain's CDR3 is CASSQARGQGWADTQYF. CDR3 DNA: TGTGCCAGCAGCCAAGCTCGCGGACAGGGGTGGGCAGATACGCAGTATTTT.

The V call is TRBV9, the J call TRBJ2-7, with D perhaps assigned TRBD1 or TRBD2 (5 bases each). The CDR3 extends over 16 amino acids. Deletions cut 4 bases from V and 0 bases from J, with 17 bases between. The germline V gene has CDR1 SGDLS and CDR2 YYNGEE. CDR3 in amino acids: CASSSPRDASSYEQYF. The CDR3 region has the DNA TGTGCCAGCAGCTCCCCCCGGGACGCGAGCTCCTACGAGCAGTACTTC.

The V gene is TRBV19, the J gene TRBJ1-2; D is unclear. Germline loops: CDR1 LNHDA, CDR2 SQIVND (reference sequence). V was shortened by 3 bases and J by 1 base, with 6 bases between the two germline ends. CDR3 length equals 13 residues. CDR3 in amino acids: CASSILVNYGYTF. For the CDR3, the DNA is TGTGCCAGTAGTATTCTGGTTAACTATGGCTACACCTTC.

J is TRBJ1-3 and V is TRBV28; no firm D call. This CDR3 region has 16 residues. V dropped 4 bases and J dropped 0 bases, with 13 bases sitting between them. Germline V gene lookup returns CDR1 MDHEN and CDR2 SYDVKM. The CDR3 DNA sequence: TGTGCCAGCAGTTCAAGAACGGGTTTCTCTGGAAACACCATATATTTT. Its translation is CASSSRTGFSGNTIYF.